These 14 T cell receptor beta chains came from one sample sequenced in a study of blood T cell repertoires in COVID-19. This table comes from immunoSEQ multiplex PCR, and its TCRdb copy is limited to in-frame clones, with some not included. The sample holds nearly 45,000 clones; under 85% are singletons and the top ten take about a third. The sequencing sample was made of peripheral blood. The receptors were sampled from an elderly woman with acute or convalescent COVID-19.

The rearrangement uses TRBV29-1 and TRBJ2-1, with a possible D match to TRBD1 (6 bases). V lost 7 bases and J lost 1, with 26 bases in between. Germline V gene lookup returns CDR1 SQVTM and CDR2 ANQGSEA. The CDR3 is 18 residues long. CDR3 nucleotides: TGCAGCGCTTTCACAGGGATCCCGACATTTAGTTCCTACAATGAGCAGTTCTTC. It specifies CSAFTGIPTFSSYNEQFF.

The J gene is TRBJ1-6, the V gene TRBV6-5; D remains unclear. The V gene lost 8 bases and the J gene lost 4 bases, with 6 bases spanning the gap. Per the germline V gene, CDR1 is MNHEY and CDR2 is SVGAGI. This CDR3 contains 12 residues. CDR3 protein: CASRGYNSPLHF. CDR3 coding DNA: TGTGCCAGCCGGGGTTATAATTCACCCCTCCACTTT.

The chain couples TRBV29-1 to TRBJ2-2; 8 nucleotides align to TRBD2. Germline CDR1 reads SQVTM; CDR2 reads ANQGSEA. This CDR3 is built from 15 residues. The V and J ends lost 4 bases and 2 bases, in that order; junction bases with no gene match: 6. The CDR3 coding sequence is TGCAGCGTTGTCCCAAGCGGGAGCAACACCGGGGAGCTGTTTTTT. Residues: CSVVPSGSNTGELFF.

This sequence joins TRBV19 and TRBJ2-4; 7 bases agree with TRBD2. The CDR3 sequence is 15 residues long. Trimming at V came to 1 base and at J to 2 bases, leaving 2 bases not matched to a gene. Germline CDR1 LNHDA, CDR2 SQIVND (reference sequence). In DNA, the CDR3 is TGTGCCAGTAGTATAGGCGGGAGAACCAAAAACATTCAGTACTTC. This sequence encodes CASSIGGRTKNIQYF.

The chain links TRBV28 to TRBJ1-2, with a weak D call TRBD1 (6 bases). CDR1 and CDR2 from the germline V gene are MDHEN and SYDVKM. Trimming removed 6 bases from V and 7 bases from J, with 15 bases in between. This CDR3 spans 13 amino acids. Here the CDR3 reads CASRELGGGGYTF. CDR3 nucleotide sequence: TGTGCCAGCAGGGAATTAGGGGGGGGTGGCTACACCTTC.

The J gene is TRBJ1-2, the V gene TRBV3-1 (or the pseudogene TRBV3-2); TRBD1 is a possible D gene (6 bases). This CDR3 is built from 14 residues. Germline CDR1 is LGHDT and CDR2 is YNNKEL (reference sequence). With 5 bases removed from V and 4 bases from J, the gap between germline ends came to 14 bases. Here the CDR3 DNA reads TGTGCCAGCAGCGTCAAGACAGGATCCTATGGCTACACCTTC. Its protein is CASSVKTGSYGYTF.

This clone was seen a single time. The chain recombines TRBV5-4 with TRBJ2-5, with 8 bases identical to TRBD2. V trimming: 2 bases; J trimming: 0 bases; junction bases outside the gene matches: 6. The CDR3 sequence is 16 residues long. CDR1 SGHNT and CDR2 YYREEE come from the germline V gene (reference sequence). The CDR3: CASSLTLRGDQETQYF. The CDR3 nucleotides are TGTGCCAGCAGCTTAACCCTGCGGGGGGACCAAGAGACCCAGTACTTC.

The V gene is TRBV30, the J gene TRBJ2-5; D might be TRBD1 (5 bases). The CDR3 has 14 residues. From germline, CDR1 is GTSNPN and CDR2 SVGIG (reference sequence). V lost 1 base, J lost 4 bases, and 13 bases lay in between. The CDR3 coding sequence is TGTGCCTGGAGTGGGGGCCTTCTCACAGAGACCCAGTACTTC. Its translation is CAWSGGLLTETQYF. The whole variable domain, filled in from reference TRBV30 and TRBJ2-5, reads SQTIHQWPATLVQPVGSPLSLECTVEGTSNPNLYWYRQAAGRGLQLLFYSVGIGQISSEVPQNLSASRPQDRQFILSSKKLLLSDSGFYLCAWSGGLLTETQYFGPGTRLLVL.

The rearrangement joins TRBV16 to TRBJ1-6; D is unresolved. Trimming stripped 4 bases from V and 10 bases from J, with 14 bases between. The CDR3 is 14 amino acids. CDR1 is KGHSY, CDR2 FQNENV, per germline. CDR3 in DNA: TGTGCCAGCAGCCCGTCGAGAGAGGGATCACCCCTCCACTTT. This gives the protein CASSPSREGSPLHF. Supplemented by reference TRBV16 and TRBJ1-6, the full variable domain reads GEEVAQTPKHLVRGEGQKAKLYCAPIKGHSYVFWYQQVLKNEFKFLISFQNENVFDETGMPKERFSAKCLPNSPCSLEIQATKLEDSAVYFCASSPSREGSPLHFGNGTRLTVT.

V and J are TRBV6-5 and TRBJ1-1, with D tentatively TRBD1 (6 bases). This CDR3 comprises 14 residues. V shed 8 bases and J shed 1 base, with 14 bases lying between them. Germline assignment: CDR1 MNHEY and CDR2 SVGAGI. The chain's CDR3 is CASFAGAPNTEAFF. CDR3 in DNA: TGTGCCAGCTTCGCAGGGGCCCCGAACACTGAAGCTTTCTTT.

The CDR3 is CASVWDRGPYSNQPQHF. The CDR3 coding sequence is TGTGCCAGCGTCTGGGACAGGGGCCCTTATAGCAATCAGCCCCAGCATTTT. The chain has TRBV27 and TRBJ1-5; 10 bases agree with TRBD1. The CDR3 totals 17 residues. In germline, CDR1 is MNHEY, CDR2 SMNVEV (reference sequence). With 8 bases clipped from V and 0 bases from J, the junction kept 10 bases outside the gene matches.

CDR3 region: CAWSVGTPPRDTQYF. For the CDR3, the DNA is TGTGCCTGGAGTGTTGGGACTCCTCCCCGCGATACGCAGTATTTT. The V gene is TRBV30, the J gene TRBJ2-3, with D maybe TRBD2 (6 bases). Germline values: CDR1 GTSNPN, CDR2 SVGIG (reference sequence). Trimming removed 0 bases from V and 6 bases from J, with 16 bases in between. CDR3 length: 15 residues. The whole variable domain, filled in from reference TRBV30 and TRBJ2-3, reads SQTIHQWPATLVQPVGSPLSLECTVEGTSNPNLYWYRQAAGRGLQLLFYSVGIGQISSEVPQNLSASRPQDRQFILSSKKLLLSDSGFYLCAWSVGTPPRDTQYFGPGTRLTVL.

For this clone: At one end, the junction sequence differs from germline, possibly due to a read error. V usage is TRBV5-6 and J usage is TRBJ2-2, with D perhaps matching TRBD2 (5 bases). The CDR3 contains 13 residues. The germline gives CDR1 SGHDT, CDR2 YYEEEE. As DNA, the CDR3 is TGTGCCAGCAGCTTGTCCGAAGGCGGGCAGGATAGGTTT. This translates into CASSLSEGGQDRF.

This chain links TRBV3-1 (or the pseudogene TRBV3-2) with TRBJ2-5, with a weak D call TRBD1 (6 bases). The CDR3 spans 16 residues. Trimming took off 4 bases at V and 5 bases at J, with 20 bases between the two ends. CDR1 is LGHDT, CDR2 YNNKEL, per germline (reference sequence). The CDR3 coding sequence is TGTGCCAGCAGCCTCACGACAGGTTATGTTTTGGAGACCCAGTACTTC. Its protein product is CASSLTTGYVLETQYF.